Below, one T cell receptor (beta chain) is given with its context. This clonotype has a handful of counts. This clone's antigen is unknown. Within one base of it there is no much larger clone, and no base qualities were kept. These data belong to a study of blood T cells in healthy people across ages (dated by TCRdb to the mid-2010s). About the full investigation: Template switching captured roughly one uniquely barcoded TCR beta cDNA molecule per two T cells in model experiments. The study analyzed two additional independent replicas of 1 million unique cDNA reads from the same blood draw for two donors, one aged 18 to 29 and one aged 80 or older. Age-related changes in TCR beta repertoire diversity were measured in the study by deep sequencing normalized with unique cDNA molecular identifiers. Donors were grouped into four age groups: young (average roughly 15 years), middle-aged (approximately 41), aged (approximately 58) and long-lived (about 89). Donors of different ages were randomly distributed across sequencing lanes to avoid experimental bias. Overall results and qualifications from the work: Because profiling used bulk unsorted PBMCs, naive and antigen-experienced compartments could not be compared conclusively. Total diversity estimates from one million sequenced T cells were considered lower bounds and underestimates. The long-lived group showed more naive CD4+ T cells, fewer expanded clones and increased TCR diversity than the aged group, suggesting age selection. Observed TCR beta diversity correlated strongly with the percentage of naive T cells measured by flow cytometry. Donor CMV infection status was unknown, potentially confounding age-related changes in expanded clonotypes. Observed TCR beta diversity per million T cells fell roughly linearly with age, and a significant reduction was already apparent by age approximately 41.

Receptor libraries were prepared by 5' RACE. The listed sequencing device is Illumina HiSeq 2500. A second 7 to 11 cycle PCR used a sample-barcoded 5' primer and a J-beta primer mix. Each TCR beta cDNA molecule received a unique molecular identifier from a template-switch 5' adaptor carrying 12 random nucleotides. At least 2.5 million CDR3-containing paired-end reads were obtained from each sample. First-strand cDNA synthesis was performed from all RNA using the Mint cDNA synthesis kit, with priming by a TRBC-specific oligonucleotide. After uracil-DNA glycosylase treatment, a first 18-cycle PCR used universal primers M1SS and BC2_uni_R on all cDNA. The study's processing was this. For normalization, 1 million high-quality reads were randomly selected from each sample, with every read carrying a distinct molecular identifier. Instead of being binned into consensus sequences, reads with shared molecular identifiers were discarded. MiTCR, with a Q25 quality threshold and the strictest error-elimination algorithm, was used for CDR3 identification, clonotype clustering and error correction. A nonparametric unseen species model with Euler transformation was used to estimate a lower bound on total TCR beta diversity. TCRdb redid the processing of the public reads, applying fastp at Q25 and MiXCR, and retained in-frame beta chains. Identical CDR3 protein sequences are pooled into one entry, listed with their most common genes and DNA. It is TCRdb's table, rather than the study itself, that gives the V and J calls and clone size. Within this sample are approximately 360,000 distinct CDR3 sequences, with 45% to 60% of them counted one time only. Around 49% of the sample goes to the ten largest clones.

The approximately 39 donors, aged 6 to 90 years, were systemically healthy Caucasian individuals from Russia. Each donor gave approximately 10 milliliters of peripheral blood, collected into EDTA-treated Vacutainer tubes. Ficoll-Paque density-gradient centrifugation was used to isolate PBMCs, with at least 6.5 million per sample. Trizol reagent was used to extract total RNA from PBMCs, with at least 6 micrograms per sample. The percentages of naive CD45RAhigh/CD27high T cells were determined by flow cytometry on a PBMC aliquot from every donor. Sequences SEHNR (CDR1) and FQNEAQ (CDR2) are obtained from the germline V gene (reference sequence). From cysteine to phenylalanine, the CDR3 is 17 amino acids long. The CDR3 DNA has 51 bases and is translated from base 1. V lost 2 bases and J lost 8 bases; the stretch between them is 19 bases long.

Sequenced material: blood. This sequence originates from a man aged 55 to 70 in good health. This sequence uses TRBV7-9 and TRBJ1-6; TRBD1 could be the D gene, as 5 bases match. This receptor has the CDR3 CASSLYPSGGSDSPLHF. The DNA reads as follows: TGTGCCAGCAGCTTATACCCCTCCGGGGGATCGGATTCACCCCTCCACTTT.